This T cell receptor (beta chain) comes out of a study of cytomegalovirus exposure and HLA in healthy donors. The germline V gene encodes CDR1 MNHNS and CDR2 SASEGT. Trimming at V came to 6 bases and at J to 3 bases, leaving 2 bases not matched to a gene. The CDR3 covers 15 residues. The PCR made use of 60 Vbeta and 13 Jbeta primers. Generated by immunoSEQ multiplex PCR, the TCRdb table keeps only in-frame clones and is missing some. The data contain about 120,000 clones, around 69% of them singletons. As regards this clone: The sample has other DNA sequences that encode this CDR3 too.

The clonotype originates from a woman aged 35 to 49 in good health and CMV-seropositive. Sequenced input: PBMCs. The chain joins TRBV6-1 to TRBJ2-3, with 14 bases fitting TRBD2. The CDR3: CASSRLAGGTDTQYF. For the CDR3, the DNA is TGTGCCAGCAGCCGACTAGCGGGGGGGACAGATACGCAGTATTTT.